The clone carrying this T cell receptor beta chain turned up a few times. In the original analysis: By means of reference gene primer amplification, nucleated cell counts were estimated. Generated by immunoSEQ multiplex PCR, the TCRdb table keeps only in-frame clones and is missing some. The V and J calls and clone size are taken from that table; D and trimming were inferred from the DNA. The sample gives 100,000 or so clones, approximately 91% of which show up once; 4.2% is in the top ten. This record comes from a study of blood T cell repertoires in COVID-19. Across the whole study: Both acute and convalescent COVID-19 samples were obtained from the United States, Italy and Spain. Sources were T cells, B-cell-depleted T cells, or PBMCs; the material itself was cDNA or gDNA.

The V segment lost 8 bases and the J segment 3 bases; nucleotides outside the gene matches: 5. Germline V gene data show CDR1 as LNHDA and CDR2 as SQIVND (reference sequence). This CDR3 is built from 14 residues. This chain links TRBV19 with TRBJ1-4, with 8 positions matching TRBD1. Material for sequencing was peripheral blood. The clonotype was recovered from a young man with acute or convalescent COVID-19. This CDR3 reads CASSIRGPNEKLFF. As DNA, the CDR3 is TGTGCCAGTTCCATCAGGGGGCCTAATGAAAAACTGTTTTTT.